The rows below give T cell receptor beta chains drawn from one sample of a study of T cell repertoires in cytomegalovirus infection. TCRdb processed the reads anew with MiXCR; each CDR3 protein has one entry. The data hold around 440,000 distinct CDR3 sequences, with around 10% observed a single time. The specimen sequenced was PBMCs. These receptors were collected from a human donor in good health (CMV status not recorded). Some clones in this sample may be carry-over from other donors' samples. The CDR3 runs from the conserved cysteine through the conserved F or W. A D gene is named only where the DNA matches it firmly. Not all rows give a size; the values are once, few, many and, for expanded clones, a class.

clone_size	v_call	d_call	j_call	cdr3_aa	cdr3_nt
.	TRBV6-6	TRBD1	TRBJ1-5	CASTTSGQGAGQPQHF	TGTGCCAGCACGACCTCGGGACAGGGGGCAGGTCAGCCCCAGCATTTT
many	TRBV9	.	TRBJ1-5	CASGRRDGQPQHF	TGTGCCAGCGGCCGAAGGGACGGACAGCCCCAGCATTTT
.	TRBV6-4	.	TRBJ2-1	CASSDEGGISYNEQFF	TGTGCCAGCAGTGACGAGGGGGGTATCTCCTACAATGAGCAGTTCTTC
many	TRBV6-2/TRBV6-3	.	TRBJ1-4	CASSLPTGTTNEKLFF	TGTGCCAGCAGTTTACCCACCGGGACAACTAATGAAAAACTGTTTTTT
.	TRBV27	TRBD1	TRBJ2-7	CASSLYRDREAEQYF	TGTGCCAGCAGTTTATACCGTGACAGGGAAGCCGAGCAGTACTTC
many	TRBV20-1	.	TRBJ1-2	CSALLGYTF	TGCAGTGCCCTCCTAGGCTACACCTTC
once	TRBV11-2	.	TRBJ2-1	CASSSRGGKRPSSYNEQFF	TGTGCCAGCAGCTCCCGTGGGGGGAAGCGGCCTAGCTCCTACAATGAGCAGTTCTTC
many	TRBV7-8	.	TRBJ2-3	CASTSSTDTQYF	TGTGCCAGCACCTCTAGCACAGATACGCAGTATTTT
few	TRBV20-1	TRBD1	TRBJ1-1	CSARDRDRKLTEAFF	TGCAGTGCTCGAGACCGGGACAGGAAATTGACTGAAGCTTTCTTT
many	TRBV27	.	TRBJ2-3	CASSTWGGSTDTQYF	TGTGCCAGCAGCACATGGGGGGGCAGCACAGATACGCAGTATTTT
few	TRBV29-1	TRBD2	TRBJ2-1	CSVEGTGTNNNEQFF	TGCAGCGTTGAGGGGACCGGGACTAATAACAATGAGCAGTTCTTC
many	TRBV7-9	.	TRBJ2-7	CASSLAGGGSLYF	TGTGCCAGCAGCTTAGCGGGCGGGGGCTCCTTGTACTTC
many	TRBV7-9	.	TRBJ1-1	CASKLPMTGNTEAFF	TGTGCCAGCAAACTACCCATGACAGGGAACACTGAAGCTTTCTTT
.	TRBV11-2	.	TRBJ2-3	CASSPKGDTQYF	TGTGCCAGCAGCCCCAAGGGAGATACGCAGTATTTT
many	TRBV10-3	.	TRBJ2-7	CAIRGTDSGSYEQYF	TGTGCCATCAGAGGGACGGATAGCGGCTCCTACGAGCAGTACTTC
many	TRBV5-5	TRBD1	TRBJ2-7	CASSSGTGGDEQYF	TGTGCCAGCAGCTCCGGGACAGGGGGCGACGAGCAGTACTTC
many	TRBV20-1	TRBD2	TRBJ2-7	CSASRGSGGNYEQYF	TGCAGTGCTAGTAGAGGGAGCGGGGGTAATTACGAGCAGTACTTC
.	TRBV20-1	TRBD2	TRBJ2-7	CSARELGVAGAGYEQYF	TGCAGTGCTAGAGAGCTGGGGGTAGCGGGAGCGGGGTACGAGCAGTACTTC
many	TRBV10-3	.	TRBJ1-4	CAISESVFGGPNEKLFF	TGTGCCATCAGTGAGTCGGTTTTTGGGGGCCCTAATGAAAAACTGTTTTTT
few	TRBV5-4	.	TRBJ2-1	CASSSVPAYNEQFF	TGTGCCAGCAGCTCCGTGCCAGCCTACAATGAGCAGTTCTTC
many	TRBV7-8	TRBD1	TRBJ2-5	CASSLVGTGGFETQYF	TGTGCCAGCAGCTTAGTTGGGACAGGGGGTTTCGAGACCCAGTACTTC
.	TRBV10-3	.	TRBJ1-2	CATRDGLNYGYTF	TGTGCCACCCGGGACGGACTTAACTATGGCTACACCTTC
few	TRBV11-2	.	TRBJ1-3	CASSLYHSQGDTIYF	TGTGCCAGCAGCTTATATCACAGCCAGGGCGACACCATATATTTT
many	TRBV7-9	TRBD1	TRBJ1-4	CASSLARTGGEKLFF	TGTGCCAGCAGCTTAGCCCGGACAGGGGGAGAAAAACTGTTTTTT
many	TRBV7-2	.	TRBJ2-7	CASSIDGSYYEQYF	TGTGCCAGCAGCATTGACGGAAGCTACTACGAGCAGTACTTC
.	TRBV28	TRBD1	TRBJ1-1	CASSLIQGVEAFF	TGTGCCAGCAGCCTAATACAGGGGGTTGAAGCTTTCTTT
many	TRBV12-3/TRBV12-4	.	TRBJ1-2	CASSLRGDGYTF	TGTGCCAGCAGTTTGAGGGGTGATGGCTACACCTTC
many	TRBV7-2	.	TRBJ1-1	CASLWGRWNTEAFF	TGTGCCAGCTTGTGGGGCAGGTGGAACACTGAAGCTTTCTTT
many	TRBV6-5	TRBD1	TRBJ2-5	CASSYGRTGQTQYF	TGTGCCAGCAGTTATGGGAGGACAGGGCAGACCCAGTACTTC
many	TRBV6-6	.	TRBJ2-2	CASSYAGRGELFF	TGTGCCAGCAGCTACGCGGGGAGAGGGGAGCTGTTTTTT
.	TRBV20-1	.	TRBJ1-1	CSARDRSGFTEAFF	TGCAGTGCTAGAGATCGTTCAGGGTTCACTGAAGCTTTCTTT
many	TRBV29-1	TRBD2	TRBJ2-7	CSVGVAGASYEQYF	TGCAGCGTGGGTGTAGCGGGAGCCTCTTACGAGCAGTACTTC
many	TRBV5-1	.	TRBJ1-3	CASSPFRDGNTIYF	TGCGCCAGCAGCCCGTTCCGGGATGGAAACACCATATATTTT
.	TRBV5-6	.	TRBJ2-7	CASSLWEMYEQYF	TGTGCCAGCAGCTTGTGGGAGATGTACGAGCAGTACTTC
few	TRBV20-1	TRBD2	TRBJ2-5	CSARDPRGGQETQYF	TGCAGTGCTAGAGACCCTCGGGGGGGGCAAGAGACCCAGTACTTC
many	TRBV5-1	.	TRBJ2-1	CASSLRSDTYNEQFF	TGCGCCAGCAGCTTGAGGTCGGATACCTACAATGAGCAGTTCTTC
many	TRBV6-1	.	TRBJ2-5	CASRRETGVGETQYF	TGTGCCAGCAGGAGGGAGACAGGAGTGGGAGAGACCCAGTACTTC
few	TRBV14	.	TRBJ2-1	CASSQEREQFF	TGTGCCAGCAGCCAAGAGAGAGAGCAGTTCTTC
.	TRBV20-1	.	TRBJ1-2	CSASRGSILNYGYTF	TGCAGTGCTAGTCGAGGTTCGATACTAAACTATGGCTACACCTTC
.	TRBV5-5	TRBD1	TRBJ1-2	CASSLFPGQGAGGYTF	TGTGCCAGCAGCTTGTTCCCGGGACAGGGGGCCGGCGGCTACACCTTC
many	TRBV12-3/TRBV12-4	TRBD2	TRBJ2-5	CASSFPLGREIKTQYF	TGTGCCAGCAGTTTCCCCCTGGGGCGGGAGATAAAGACCCAGTACTTC
many	TRBV14	TRBD2	TRBJ2-3	CASSPGLADTSTQYF	TGTGCCAGCAGCCCGGGACTAGCGGACACAAGTACGCAGTATTTT
.	TRBV10-3	TRBD1	TRBJ2-3	CAISDYGGQGKTTDTQYF	TGTGCCATCAGTGACTACGGGGGACAGGGAAAGACCACAGATACGCAGTATTTT
many	TRBV5-6	.	TRBJ2-3	CASSKLGQGLTDTQYF	TGTGCCAGCAGCAAACTAGGGCAGGGCTTAACAGATACGCAGTATTTT